This entry lists 11 T cell receptor beta chains sequenced from one sample in a study of blood T cell repertoires in COVID-19. Profiling relied on immunoSEQ multiplex PCR, and the TCRdb table lists in-frame clones only, not all of them. The data hold 180,000 or so clones, with more than 75% observed a single time. Material: PBMCs or T cells enriched from blood (not recorded which). The origin of the receptors is a man aged 40-55 years with acute COVID-19.

This CDR3 is CASSFQWASSYEQYF. CDR3 nucleotides: TGCGCCAGCAGCTTCCAGTGGGCCAGCTCCTACGAGCAGTACTTC. The chain joins TRBV5-1 to TRBJ2-7; D ambiguous. The CDR3 extends over 15 amino acids. Germline V gives CDR1 SGHRS, CDR2 YFSETQ. V gave up 2 bases and J gave up 0 bases, with 12 bases separating them.

This sequence joins TRBV11-3 and TRBJ2-1; D not certain. Looked up from germline, CDR1 is SGHNT and CDR2 is YENEEA. The CDR3 contains 15 residues. V dropped 4 bases and J dropped 2 bases, with 12 bases sitting between them. The CDR3 spells CASSYPGSTYNEQFF. CDR3 bases: TGTGCCAGCAGCTACCCCGGTAGTACCTACAATGAGCAGTTCTTC.

The rearrangement joins TRBV28 to TRBJ2-3, with TRBD2 matching over 7 bases. Germline loops: CDR1 MDHEN, CDR2 SYDVKM. V was clipped by 5 bases and J by 2 bases; unmatched bases: 7. This CDR3 comprises 15 residues. CDR3 sequence reads: CASSQWRLATDTQYF. CDR3 coding DNA: TGTGCCAGCAGTCAATGGAGACTAGCCACAGATACGCAGTATTTT. Full variable domain (remainder filled in from reference TRBV28 and TRBJ2-3): DVKVTQSSRYLVKRTGEKVFLECVQDMDHENMFWYRQDPGLGLRLIYFSYDVKMKEKGDIPEGYSVSREKKERFSLILESASTNQTSMYLCASSQWRLATDTQYFGPGTRLTVL.

The chain uses TRBV28 and TRBJ1-1; TRBD1 agrees at 11 bases. CDR3 length: 17 amino acids. Germline V gene lookup returns CDR1 MDHEN and CDR2 SYDVKM. V dropped 6 bases and J dropped 10; count of bases not matched to a gene: 19. CDR3 amino acids: CASSPYHRDRGLLGAFF. The CDR3 region has the DNA TGTGCCAGCAGCCCATACCACCGGGACAGGGGGTTGCTAGGAGCTTTCTTT.

This chain connects TRBV2 to TRBJ2-2, with 7 bases identical to TRBD2. Germline values: CDR1 SNHLY, CDR2 FYNNEI. With 8 bases clipped from V and 5 bases from J, the junction kept 5 bases outside the gene matches. The CDR3 extends over 13 amino acids. Here the CDR3 DNA reads TGTGCCAGCCGGCAGGGAGGGACCGGGGAGCTGTTTTTT. Amino acids: CASRQGGTGELFF.

The genes are TRBV13 and TRBJ2-3; D possibly corresponds to TRBD2 (6 bases). The germline V gene encodes CDR1 PRHDT and CDR2 FYEKMQ (reference sequence). There are 15 residues in the CDR3. Trimming removed 7 bases at V and 2 bases at J, with 16 bases between. The CDR3: CASTFERAFTDTQYF. In DNA, the CDR3 is TGTGCCAGCACCTTTGAGCGGGCCTTCACAGATACGCAGTATTTT.

V and J are TRBV5-6 and TRBJ1-6; perhaps TRBD1 as D (5 bases). The CDR3 sequence is 14 residues long. The germline V gene has CDR1 SGHDT and CDR2 YYEEEE. With 6 bases removed from V and 7 bases from J, the gap between germline ends came to 14 bases. The CDR3 nucleotides are TGTGCCAGCAACAACCGAAGGGGAAATTCACCCCTCCACTTT. It is translated as CASNNRRGNSPLHF. The variable domain in full, with the rest retrieved from reference TRBV5-6 and TRBJ1-6, is DAGVTQSPTHLIKTRGQQVTLRCSPKSGHDTVSWYQQALGQGPQFIFQYYEEEERQRGNFPDRFSGHQFPNYSSELNVNALLLGDSALYLCASNNRRGNSPLHFGNGTRLTVT.

J is TRBJ2-1 and V is TRBV25-1; 11 bases agree with TRBD2. This CDR3 is built from 17 residues. Germline V gene data show CDR1 as MGHDK and CDR2 as SYGVNS. V was clipped by 8 bases and J by 6 bases; unmatched bases: 15. The CDR3 nucleotides are TGTGCCAGCTCCAATGCCCTACTAGCGGGAGTAGGCAATGAGCAGTTCTTC. It is translated as CASSNALLAGVGNEQFF.

This chain joins TRBV27 and TRBJ2-7; 9 nucleotides line up with TRBD2. The V gene's germline CDR1 is MNHEY and CDR2 SMNVEV (reference sequence). This CDR3 is built from 12 residues. V was pared by 8 bases and J by 2 bases, with 1 base of the junction left unmatched. The CDR3 sequence is CASSSGTYEQYF. CDR3 sequence (DNA): TGTGCCAGCTCTAGCGGGACCTACGAGCAGTACTTC.

The chain combines TRBV2 with TRBJ2-2; maybe TRBD2 (6 bases). V gave up 10 bases and J gave up 4 bases, with 13 bases separating them. Germline lookup yields CDR1 SNHLY and CDR2 FYNNEI. This CDR3 is 13 amino acids long. The CDR3 sequence: CAIPGSRTGELFF. Here the CDR3 DNA reads TGTGCCATCCCCGGGAGCCGCACCGGGGAGCTGTTTTTT.

The V and J genes are TRBV7-2 and TRBJ2-2; D remains unclear. V dropped 1 base and J dropped 1 base, with 4 bases sitting between them. Germline V gives CDR1 SGHTA, CDR2 FQGNSA. The CDR3 covers 14 residues. The CDR3 spells CASSLGLNTGELFF. The CDR3 DNA reads TGTGCCAGCAGCTTAGGTCTGAACACCGGGGAGCTGTTTTTT.